This entry lists 14 T cell receptor beta chains sequenced from one sample in a study of T cells in Graves' hyperthyroidism and ophthalmopathy. RNA transcripts were the template for amplifying TCR beta CDR3 regions. First-round RT-PCR targeting the TCR CDR3 was performed with the HTBI primer set. TCRdb redid the calling of the multiplex PCR reads with MiXCR, one entry per CDR3 protein. The sample shows some 400,000 distinct CDR3 sequences, approximately 12% of them seen only once. Sequencing used blood. The source of these receptors is a man aged 25-45 years with Graves' hyperthyroidism that later progressed to Graves' ophthalmopathy.

This clonotype showed up many times. The rearrangement links TRBV20-1 to TRBJ2-7; D call uncertain. Trimming pared 4 bases from V and 2 bases from J, leaving 3 bases between. The CDR3 extends over 10 amino acids. In germline, CDR1 is DFQATT, CDR2 SNEGSKA (reference sequence). CDR3 DNA: TGCAGTGCTACGGCCTACGAGCAGTACTTC. Protein: CSATAYEQYF.

About this clonotype: A read error may explain this, as a much larger clone is one base away. This chain connects TRBV20-1 to TRBJ1-5; tentatively, D is TRBD1 (5 bases). In germline, CDR1 is DFQATT, CDR2 SNEGSKA (reference sequence). The CDR3 has 15 residues. V lost 5 bases and J lost 0, with 14 bases in between. The DNA for the CDR3 is TGCAGTGCTGGCCCGGGGGTGGCTAGCAATCAGCCCCAGCATTTT. Translated: CSAGPGVASNQPQHF.

This clonotype was found many times. The CDR3 sequence is CSARDIAGGPGEQFF. The CDR3 coding sequence is TGCAGTGCTAGAGATATAGCGGGGGGGCCGGGTGAGCAGTTCTTC. The chain combines TRBV20-1 with TRBJ2-1, with TRBD2 matching over 11 bases. Germline loops: CDR1 DFQATT, CDR2 SNEGSKA (reference sequence). The CDR3 runs to 15 residues. V lost 0 bases and J lost 9; bases outside the gene matches: 7.

At least ten counts were recorded for this clonotype. The chain recombines TRBV28 with TRBJ2-1; tentatively, D is TRBD1 (5 bases). Germline V gives CDR1 MDHEN, CDR2 SYDVKM. The CDR3 covers 17 residues. Trimming cost V 1 base and J 5 bases, with 18 bases left between them. The CDR3 DNA reads TGTGCCAGCAGTTTATCGGCGGACCAGGACACCGACAATGAGCAGTTCTTC. Translating it yields CASSLSADQDTDNEQFF.

Turning to this clonotype: A single base separates this from a much larger clone, so it may be a read error. The gene calls are TRBV18 and TRBJ1-5; D unresolved. Germline CDR1 reads KGHSH; CDR2 reads LQKENI. The CDR3 sequence is 13 residues long. The CDR3 DNA follows: TGTGTCAGCTCCCCGGGCGGGGATCAGCCCCAGCATTTT. Translating it yields CVSSPGGDQPQHF.

This clonotype was detected only a few times. The chain joins TRBV5-1 to TRBJ2-1; weak D call: TRBD1 (6 bases). The V and J ends lost 2 bases and 7 bases respectively, with 16 bases between them. The length of the CDR3 is 15 residues. Germline lookup yields CDR1 SGHRS and CDR2 YFSETQ. CDR3 sequence (DNA): TGCGCCAGCAGCTTTTTGGACAGTAGCGAGAATGAGCAGTTCTTC. Its protein is CASSFLDSSENEQFF. The full variable domain, rest sourced from reference TRBV5-1 and TRBJ2-1, is KAGVTQTPRYLIKTRGQQVTLSCSPISGHRSVSWYQQTPGQGLQFLFEYFSETQRNKGNFPGRFSGRQFSNSRSEMNVSTLELGDSALYLCASSFLDSSENEQFFGPGTRLTVL.

CDR3 bases: TGTGCCAGCAACGCACCACGGACTAGGAAGAGCACAGATACGCAGTATTTT. Translated, it gives CASNAPRTRKSTDTQYF. This chain connects TRBV28 to TRBJ2-3; TRBD2 aligns across 7 bases. V trimming: 7 bases; J trimming: 0 bases; junction bases outside the gene matches: 13. This CDR3 is 17 amino acids long. Germline V gene data show CDR1 as MDHEN and CDR2 as SYDVKM.

In its sample, this clonotype was seen many times. The chain is built from TRBV10-3 and TRBJ1-2; 8 nucleotides agree with TRBD1. This CDR3 has 15 amino acids. CDR1 is ENHRY, CDR2 SYGVKD, per germline. J was trimmed by 8 bases and V by 2 bases; bases with no gene match: 10. The CDR3 loop is CAISENWQGAGGYTF. The CDR3 nucleotides read TGTGCCATCAGTGAGAATTGGCAGGGGGCAGGCGGCTACACCTTC.

A few counts support this clonotype. The gene calls are TRBV4-1 and TRBJ1-4, with TRBD1 as a possible D gene (5 bases). Germline CDR1 MGHRA, CDR2 YSYEKL. CDR3 length: 12 residues. V was cut by 4 bases and J by 10 bases, with 10 bases left in between. CDR3 region: CASSRGDGKLFF. CDR3 coding DNA: TGCGCCAGCAGCCGGGGGGACGGAAAACTGTTTTTT.

The chain couples TRBV6-1 to TRBJ2-3; 13 nucleotides line up with TRBD2. CDR1 and CDR2 (germline): MNHNS, SASEGT. This CDR3 contains 15 residues. The V segment lost 3 bases and the J segment 6 bases; nucleotides outside the gene matches: 3. CDR3 sequence (DNA): TGTGCCAGCAGTGAGACTAGCGGGGGGCCGGATACGCAGTATTTT. This codes for CASSETSGGPDTQYF.

This clonotype was found a few times. The chain employs TRBV7-9 and TRBJ2-3; a possible D gene is TRBD1 (5 bases). This CDR3 has 15 residues. Germline CDR1 is SEHNR and CDR2 is FQNEAQ (reference sequence). The V and J ends lost 5 bases and 2 bases respectively, with 14 bases between them. This CDR3 reads CASSDPGLYTDTQYF. Written as DNA, the CDR3 is TGTGCCAGCAGCGACCCAGGGTTATACACAGATACGCAGTATTTT.

This clonotype occurred many times. The rearrangement uses TRBV2 and TRBJ2-4, with 13 bases aligning to TRBD2. V was clipped by 0 bases and J by 9 bases; unmatched bases: 8. Germline V gene data show CDR1 as SNHLY and CDR2 as FYNNEI. The CDR3 extends over 17 amino acids. Written as DNA, the CDR3 is TGTGCCAGCAGTGAAGCCTTAAGACTAGCGGGGGGTCGCATTCAGTACTTC. Its protein is CASSEALRLAGGRIQYF.

This clonotype was detected ten times or more. The chain employs TRBV3-1 and TRBJ2-5; TRBD2 is a possible D gene (6 bases). CDR1 is LGHDT and CDR2 is YNNKEL in the germline V gene (reference sequence). CDR3 length: 13 residues. V dropped 4 bases and J dropped 9 bases, with 15 bases sitting between them. DNA for the CDR3: TGTGCCAGCAGCCCCCCGGGAGAATGGGCCCAGTACTTC. Translating it yields CASSPPGEWAQYF.

The table lists this clonotype with a few counts. The J gene is TRBJ1-6, the V gene TRBV7-8; D gene uncertain. V was clipped by 6 bases and J by 6 bases, with 21 bases between them. This CDR3 region has 17 residues. Germline CDR1 is SGHVS and CDR2 is FQNEAQ. This CDR3 is CASSFDLSGFLNSPLHF. The DNA of the CDR3 is TGTGCCAGCAGTTTTGACCTAAGTGGTTTCCTTAATTCACCCCTCCACTTT.